The rows below give T cell receptor beta chains drawn from one sample of a study of beta chain features in type 1 diabetes. Libraries were prepared by immunoSEQ multiplex PCR; TCRdb keeps only in-frame clonotypes and omits some of them. The sample has about 410,000 clones, approximately 14% seen once. Sequencing was performed on naive CD4+ T cells from blood. The receptor source for this set is a young man in good health. The CDR3 runs from the conserved cysteine through the conserved F or W. Clone size is given for some rows only: seen once, a few or many times, or a class if the clone is expanded.

v_gene: TRBV4-3; abundance: -; CDR3aa: CASSQGGTSGSTDTQYF
v_gene: TRBV18; abundance: -; CDR3aa: CASQSTRSADTQYF
v_gene: TRBV9; abundance: -; CDR3aa: CASSVGGDPGNTIYF
v_gene: TRBV5-4; abundance: few; CDR3aa: CASSQQGQKLVTQYF
v_gene: TRBV5-1; abundance: few; CDR3aa: CASSTGTDTQYF
v_gene: TRBV29-1; abundance: few; CDR3aa: CSVLDRVIETQYF
v_gene: TRBV18; abundance: -; CDR3aa: CASSNMDWDYGYTF
v_gene: TRBV6-1; abundance: -; CDR3aa: CASSESGTGYGYTF
v_gene: TRBV28; abundance: -; CDR3aa: CASSLRGQGLTQFF
v_gene: TRBV25-1; abundance: -; CDR3aa: CASSVSGVNTGELFF
v_gene: TRBV29-1; abundance: -; CDR3aa: CSVRPGGNSEQFF
v_gene: TRBV5-4; abundance: few; CDR3aa: CASSYETGLNTEAFF
v_gene: TRBV18; abundance: few; CDR3aa: CASSPRGKDKSTDTQYF
v_gene: TRBV30; abundance: -; CDR3aa: CAWMGTGELFF
v_gene: TRBV6-5; abundance: -; CDR3aa: CASSRGTSGPNEQFF
v_gene: TRBV30; abundance: few; CDR3aa: CAWSHGQGESENQETQYF
v_gene: TRBV13; abundance: few; CDR3aa: CASSFRVAGTEAFF
v_gene: TRBV9; abundance: -; CDR3aa: CASSVRGQETQYF
v_gene: TRBV5-4; abundance: few; CDR3aa: CASSRSGTLTGELFF
v_gene: TRBV19; abundance: few; CDR3aa: CASSIRSEAFF
v_gene: TRBV5-6; abundance: -; CDR3aa: CASSKDSTFRGTQYF
v_gene: TRBV7-2; abundance: -; CDR3aa: CASSARTSGSNEQFF
v_gene: TRBV11-2; abundance: few; CDR3aa: CASSQGTSFGETQYF
v_gene: TRBV29-1; abundance: -; CDR3aa: CSVLTGAEAFF
v_gene: TRBV12-5; abundance: -; CDR3aa: CASGLSGFYNEQFF
v_gene: TRBV20-1; abundance: -; CDR3aa: CSVLTTDTQYF
v_gene: TRBV30; abundance: -; CDR3aa: CAWSVGRTGNTIYF
v_gene: TRBV5-1; abundance: few; CDR3aa: CASSFNPSGTGDTQYF
v_gene: TRBV4-1; abundance: -; CDR3aa: CASSQDLGNSYEQYF
v_gene: TRBV2; abundance: -; CDR3aa: CASRPESIAEAFF
v_gene: TRBV11-2; abundance: -; CDR3aa: CASSSPGLAGFNEQFF
v_gene: TRBV7-7; abundance: few; CDR3aa: CASSLVPPGHTGELFF
v_gene: TRBV5-1; abundance: few; CDR3aa: CASSLGTSTDTQYF
v_gene: TRBV14; abundance: few; CDR3aa: CASSPLRGRGTEAFF
v_gene: TRBV28; abundance: -; CDR3aa: CASRAPPADTQYF
v_gene: TRBV5-4; abundance: few; CDR3aa: CASSLLAGDGYTF
v_gene: TRBV23-1; abundance: few; CDR3aa: CASSQRTGLSYNSPLHF
v_gene: TRBV2; abundance: few; CDR3aa: CASSDGGKFF
v_gene: TRBV7-9; abundance: few; CDR3aa: CASSLGRSTETQYF
v_gene: TRBV29-1; abundance: -; CDR3aa: CSVVSPFSGANVLTF
v_gene: TRBV29-1; abundance: few; CDR3aa: CSAFTGAPGGYTF
v_gene: TRBV7-9; abundance: -; CDR3aa: CASSPGGATGEKLFF
v_gene: TRBV9; abundance: few; CDR3aa: CASSVVSDVSAQYF
v_gene: TRBV18; abundance: few; CDR3aa: CASSPGIARNTEAFF
v_gene: TRBV6-1; abundance: few; CDR3aa: CASSPGTSGQETQYF
v_gene: TRBV7-2; abundance: few; CDR3aa: CASSPVLVNTEAFF
v_gene: TRBV25-1; abundance: few; CDR3aa: CASSDMRISYNEQFF
v_gene: TRBV27; abundance: -; CDR3aa: CASSLSGRTYNEQFF
v_gene: TRBV5-4; abundance: -; CDR3aa: CASSLAGLRAKNIQYF
v_gene: TRBV21-1; abundance: -; CDR3aa: CASSKVSLRQETQYF
v_gene: TRBV7-2; abundance: -; CDR3aa: CASSLVFGTDTQYF